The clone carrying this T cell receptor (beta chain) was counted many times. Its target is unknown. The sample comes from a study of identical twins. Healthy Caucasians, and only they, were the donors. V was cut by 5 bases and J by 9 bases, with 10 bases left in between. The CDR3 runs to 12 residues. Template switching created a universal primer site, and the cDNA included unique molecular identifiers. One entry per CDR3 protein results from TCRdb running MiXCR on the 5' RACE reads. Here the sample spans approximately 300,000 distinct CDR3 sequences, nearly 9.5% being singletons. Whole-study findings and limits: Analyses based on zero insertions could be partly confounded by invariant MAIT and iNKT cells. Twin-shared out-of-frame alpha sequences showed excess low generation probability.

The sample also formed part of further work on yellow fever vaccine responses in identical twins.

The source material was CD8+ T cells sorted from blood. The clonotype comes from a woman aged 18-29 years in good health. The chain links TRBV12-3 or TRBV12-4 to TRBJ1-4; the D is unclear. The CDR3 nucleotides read TGTGCCAGCAGTCCGGGGTCCCAAAAACTGTTTTTT. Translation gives CASSPGSQKLFF.